The rows below give T cell receptor beta chains drawn from one sample of a study of blood T cell repertoires in COVID-19. Some clones are missing from TCRdb's copy, which holds only in-frame ones; the method was immunoSEQ multiplex PCR. The table has just over 250,000 clones, over 75% seen once; the top ten hold 2.3%. Sequencing was done on a sample of peripheral blood. These receptor sequences come from a woman between 50 and 59 years old with acute or convalescent COVID-19. CDR3s include the opening cysteine and the closing phenylalanine or tryptophan. The D gene is left open where the match is weak. Where a row states a size, it is once, few, many or the class of an expanded clone; other rows omit it.

clone_size j_call v_call d_call cdr3_aa cdr3_nt
NA TRBJ1-6 TRBV27 NA CASSRNRADNSPLHF TGTGCCAGCAGTAGAAACAGGGCTGATAATTCACCCCTCCACTTT
NA TRBJ2-6 TRBV3-1/TRBV3-2 NA CASSQGGPGANVLTF TGTGCCAGCAGCCAAGGGGGCCCTGGGGCCAACGTCCTGACTTTC
NA TRBJ2-1 TRBV24-1 NA CATSDPLRGSSYNEQFF TGTGCCACCAGTGATCCTCTTCGGGGGAGCTCCTACAATGAGCAGTTCTTC
NA TRBJ2-2 TRBV7-7 NA CASTHFKGEGTGELFF TGTGCCAGCACCCATTTCAAGGGAGAGGGCACCGGGGAGCTGTTTTTT
NA TRBJ1-1 TRBV5-1 TRBD1 CASSSTGTANTEAFF TGCGCCAGCAGCTCAACCGGGACAGCCAACACTGAAGCTTTCTTT
NA TRBJ2-7 TRBV6-5 TRBD1 CASSTGTGGTYEQYF TGTGCCAGCAGTACCGGGACAGGGGGAACCTACGAGCAGTACTTC
few TRBJ2-3 TRBV4-3 TRBD2 CASSQDPSGTDTQYF TGCGCCAGCAGCCAAGACCCTAGCGGGACAGATACGCAGTATTTT
NA TRBJ2-7 TRBV3-1/TRBV3-2 TRBD2 CASSQGTSGTYEQYF TGTGCCAGCAGCCAAGGGACTAGCGGAACCTACGAGCAGTACTTC
once TRBJ2-3 TRBV5-1 NA CASRASGFSSTDTQYF TGCGCCAGCAGAGCCTCAGGCTTTTCTAGCACAGATACGCAGTATTTT
NA TRBJ1-6 TRBV27 TRBD1 CASRPPGGGNSPLHF TGTGCCAGCAGGCCACCAGGGGGTGGCAATTCACCCCTCCACTTT
NA TRBJ1-5 TRBV24-1 TRBD1 CATSDRQGGSSNQPQHF TGTGCCACCAGTGATCGACAGGGGGGTTCTAGCAATCAGCCCCAGCATTTT
NA TRBJ2-1 TRBV3-1/TRBV3-2 TRBD1 CASSLQGGDREYSDEQFF TGTGCCAGCAGCCTCCAAGGAGGGGACAGGGAGTATTCCGATGAGCAGTTCTTC
NA TRBJ2-5 TRBV28 TRBD1 CASSPPGQGLTQYF TGTGCCAGCAGTCCCCCGGGACAGGGTTTGACCCAGTACTTC
NA TRBJ2-1 TRBV7-2 TRBD2 CASSPLGLAGGEQFF TGTGCCAGCAGCCCCTTGGGACTAGCGGGAGGGGAGCAGTTCTTC
NA TRBJ2-7 TRBV5-8 NA CASSRTRNHEQYF TGTGCCAGCAGCAGAACTAGGAACCACGAGCAGTACTTC
NA TRBJ2-1 TRBV7-3 TRBD1 CASSESGQTYNEQFF TGTGCCAGCAGCGAATCGGGACAGACTTACAATGAGCAGTTCTTC
NA TRBJ2-7 TRBV7-2 TRBD1 CASSLRTGPSYEQYF TGTGCCAGCAGCCTTCGGACAGGCCCATCCTACGAGCAGTACTTC
few TRBJ1-1 TRBV18 NA CASSSQTGGSEAFF TGTGCCAGCTCATCTCAGACAGGAGGATCTGAAGCTTTCTTT
NA TRBJ2-7 TRBV18 NA CASSWSGYEQYF TGTGCCAGCTCGTGGAGCGGCTACGAGCAGTACTTC
NA TRBJ1-1 TRBV11-3 TRBD1 CASSLQGVNTEAFF TGTGCCAGCAGCTTACAGGGGGTGAACACTGAAGCTTTCTTT
NA TRBJ1-3 TRBV12-3/TRBV12-4 NA CASSLNTGNTIYF TGTGCCAGCAGTTTAAACACTGGAAACACCATATATTTT
few TRBJ1-5 TRBV7-9 NA CASSFLPGQPQHF TGTGCCAGCAGCTTCTTACCCGGTCAGCCCCAGCATTTT
once TRBJ1-1 TRBV24-1 TRBD1 CATSDTTGANTEAFF TGTGCCACCAGTGACACCACAGGGGCAAACACTGAAGCTTTCTTT
NA TRBJ1-2 TRBV18 TRBD1 CASSPYSGQGALNYGYTF TGTGCCAGCTCACCATACTCTGGACAGGGGGCGCTGAACTATGGCTACACCTTC
NA TRBJ1-2 TRBV12-5 TRBD1 CASGLARGQGTSNYGYTF TGTGCTAGTGGTTTGGCGCGGGGACAGGGGACCTCTAACTATGGCTACACCTTC
NA TRBJ2-7 TRBV5-4 TRBD2 CASSSGLAGPYEQYF TGTGCCAGCAGCTCAGGACTAGCGGGCCCCTACGAGCAGTACTTC
few TRBJ1-2 TRBV18 NA CASSRGQADGYTF TGTGCCAGCTCCAGGGGACAAGCGGATGGCTACACCTTC
NA TRBJ2-7 TRBV27 TRBD2 CASSYSGAGGPHEQYF TGTGCCAGCAGTTACTCGGGCGCGGGAGGGCCCCACGAGCAGTACTTC
NA TRBJ2-1 TRBV10-3 TRBD2 CAIKTSGEYNEQFF TGTGCCATCAAAACTAGCGGCGAATACAATGAGCAGTTCTTC
NA TRBJ2-3 TRBV30 TRBD2 CAWKSGRSSDTQYF TGTGCCTGGAAAAGCGGGAGGTCTTCAGATACGCAGTATTTT
NA TRBJ2-3 TRBV12-5 NA CASGFSAGVTDTQYF TGTGCTAGTGGTTTTTCGGCAGGGGTCACAGATACGCAGTATTTT
once TRBJ2-1 TRBV19 NA CASSPGGLYNEQFF TGTGCCAGTAGTCCCGGGGGACTCTACAATGAGCAGTTCTTC
NA TRBJ2-7 TRBV12-3/TRBV12-4 TRBD1 CASSEQWTGLLYF TGTGCCAGCAGTGAGCAATGGACAGGTTTGTTGTACTTC
NA TRBJ2-7 TRBV27 TRBD2 CASSSQLAGAYEQYF TGTGCCAGCAGTTCCCAACTAGCGGGAGCATACGAGCAGTACTTC
once TRBJ2-1 TRBV9 NA CASSPRDSGLYNEQFF TGTGCCAGCAGCCCCAGGGACTCCGGACTATACAATGAGCAGTTCTTC
NA TRBJ2-7 TRBV2 NA CASSSYRGGGEQYF TGTGCCAGCAGTTCATACAGGGGGGGAGGCGAGCAGTACTTC
NA TRBJ1-1 TRBV5-1 NA CASSLTPGANTEAFF TGCGCCAGCAGCTTGACCCCAGGGGCGAACACTGAAGCTTTCTTT
NA TRBJ1-1 TRBV7-2 NA CASSQGLYTEAFF TGTGCCAGCAGCCAAGGACTGTACACTGAAGCTTTCTTT
NA TRBJ2-7 TRBV4-2 NA CASSQAANPGEQYF TGTGCCAGCAGCCAGGCCGCGAACCCGGGGGAGCAGTACTTC